The clone carrying this T cell receptor (beta chain) came up many times. Its target is not known. Germline CDR1 is SGHTA and CDR2 is FQGTGA. The CDR3 consists of 17 residues. Trimming took off 1 base at V and 2 bases at J, with 16 bases between the two ends. The data were obtained in a study of human T cells and chemical hapten exposure. Study-level information: Skin of the upper inner arm, roughly 2 cm by roughly 2 cm, received 2% DPC for sensitization.

It was the library that attached unique molecular identifiers to individual cDNA molecules. The authors' processing: Samples had a median of 95,638 TCRs, ranging about 20,000 to 690,600. TCRdb independently ran MiXCR on the RACE reads; one entry per CDR3 protein. The V and J calls here are based on TCRdb, not the publication. Of tens of thousands of distinct CDR3 sequences listed, less than 4% are singletons. Findings and limits, study-wide: The study found that DPC sensitization did not change TCRs above 1 in 1000 frequency.

Time point reported: patch test 2, 6 weeks after DPC sensitization. The treatment here: therapeutic diphenylcyclopropenone sensitization with weekly scalp DPC. This chain connects TRBV7-3 to TRBJ2-3; D unresolved. Sample: whole blood, taken in connection with sensitization to the hapten diphenylcyclopropenone (DPC). The TCR comes from a man aged 40-50 years with alopecia areata. Some clones in this sample may be carry-over from other donors' samples. The CDR3 is CASSLRPTLENTDTQYF. The CDR3 bases are TGTGCCAGCAGCTTAAGGCCAACACTGGAGAACACAGATACGCAGTATTTT.